This entry lists 5 T cell receptor beta chains sequenced from one sample in a study of T-cell reconstitution after alpha-beta-depleted transplantation in children. Researchers prepared the TCRbeta library using unique molecular identifiers, the study reports. Using its own MiXCR run on the PCR reads, TCRdb lists one record per CDR3 protein. The data hold more than 400,000 distinct CDR3 sequences, with around 46% observed a single time. The sample was PBMCs, taken before TCRalphabeta/CD19-depleted stem cell transplant. These TCRs come from a girl aged 2 to 9 with aplastic anemia, due to receive a stem cell transplant.

CDR3 residues: CASSYEGGRSTGELFF. The CDR3 nucleotides read TGTGCCAGCAGTTACGAGGGGGGGAGGAGCACCGGGGAGCTGTTTTTT. The genes are TRBV6-5 and TRBJ2-2; TRBD2 is a possible D gene (7 bases). This CDR3 contains 16 residues. Germline V gene sequence: CDR1 MNHEY, CDR2 SVGAGI. V lost 2 bases and J lost 4, with 14 bases in between.

This rearrangement joins TRBV5-1 to TRBJ2-7, with TRBD2 matching over 8 bases. The J segment lost 3 bases and the V segment lost 2 bases, leaving 4 bases of the junction unmatched. The CDR3 has 14 amino acids. From germline, CDR1 is SGHRS and CDR2 YFSETQ. Here the CDR3 reads CASSFYTSGYEQYF. The CDR3 nucleotides read TGCGCCAGCAGCTTCTATACTAGCGGCTACGAGCAGTACTTC.

This sequence joins TRBV6-5 and TRBJ2-7; TRBD1 aligns across 7 bases. Germline CDR1 is MNHEY and CDR2 is SVGAGI. Germline trimming cut 0 bases from V and 4 bases from J; bases unmatched to any gene: 12. The CDR3 runs 17 residues. DNA for the CDR3: TGTGCCAGCAGTTACTCCCTATACAGGGGTGATGCGTACGAGCAGTACTTC. The encoded protein is CASSYSLYRGDAYEQYF.

This clonotype was picked up many times. The chain has TRBV18 and TRBJ2-5; D could derive from TRBD1 or TRBD2 (5 bases each). V gave up 6 bases and J gave up 5 bases, with 13 bases separating them. There are 13 residues in the CDR3. Per germline, CDR1 KGHSH and CDR2 LQKENI. CDR3 nucleotides: TGTGCCAGCTCCTCACTAGGGGCGGAGACCCAGTACTTC. This encodes CASSSLGAETQYF.

This clonotype has just one count. The chain couples TRBV6-5 to TRBJ1-4; D not certain. This CDR3 has 14 residues. Looked up from germline, CDR1 is MNHEY and CDR2 is SVGAGI. Trimming took 0 bases from V and 8 from J, leaving 10 bases between them. The CDR3 is CASSYSSSREKLFF. Written as DNA, the CDR3 is TGTGCCAGCAGTTACTCATCCTCTCGGGAAAAACTGTTTTTT.